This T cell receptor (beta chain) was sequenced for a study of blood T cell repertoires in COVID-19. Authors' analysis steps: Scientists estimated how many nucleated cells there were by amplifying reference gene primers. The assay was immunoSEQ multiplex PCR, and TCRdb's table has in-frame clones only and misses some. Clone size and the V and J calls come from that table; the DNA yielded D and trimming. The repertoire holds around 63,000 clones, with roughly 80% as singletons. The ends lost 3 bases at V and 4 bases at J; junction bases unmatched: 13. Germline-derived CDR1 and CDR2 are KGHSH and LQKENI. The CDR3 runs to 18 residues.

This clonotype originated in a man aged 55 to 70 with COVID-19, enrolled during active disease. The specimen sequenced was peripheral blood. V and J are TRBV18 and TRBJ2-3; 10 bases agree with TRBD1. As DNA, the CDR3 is TGTGCCAGCTCACCGTCTCGTATAGGGACAGGGGTAGCAGATACGCAGTATTTT. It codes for CASSPSRIGTGVADTQYF.